The present entry profiles one T cell receptor beta chain with its context. Its antigen is not identified. This CDR3 has 16 amino acids. Germline V lookup: CDR1 SGHNT, CDR2 YYREEE (reference sequence). Germline trimming cut 0 bases from V and 1 base from J; bases unmatched to any gene: 7. These data come from a study of brain T cells in children with intractable seizures. Surgery cases with the highest brain T cell transcript signatures were chosen for sequencing. Pre-surgery treatment included at least one anti-epileptic drug. The data were produced by immunoSEQ multiplex PCR, yet TCRdb's version contains in-frame clones alone and is incomplete. Counted here are under 150,000 clones, 94% occurring once; the ten biggest clones make up more than 3%. Findings of the study overall: Patients' HCMV serostatus was unknown; virus specificity rests on CDR3 similarity alone. Pre- and post-surgery blood differed in depth, so pre-surgery absences may be undersampling.

The V gene is TRBV5-4, the J gene TRBJ2-7, with 7 bases that match TRBD1. Source: peripheral blood, taken at surgery. This receptor was identified in a boy younger than two with hemimegalencephaly and intractable seizures. The CDR3, as DNA: TGTGCCAGCAGCTTGGACTCCCTGGGACAGTCCTACGAGCAGTACTTC. This gives the protein CASSLDSLGQSYEQYF.